The rows below give T cell receptor beta chains drawn from one sample of a study of T cell responses to AZD1222 COVID-19 vaccine. Data came from immunoSEQ multiplex PCR; TCRdb stores just in-frame clones and leaves some out. The table records more than 85,000 clones, around nine tenths of them present only once. The starting material was peripheral blood, obtained 28 days after the second AZD1222 dose. These receptors were obtained from an adult who received the AZD1222 COVID-19 vaccine. Each CDR3 is given with its conserved first and last residue. The order of the fields is CDR3 length, J gene, D gene, V gene, clone size, CDR3 protein, CDR3 DNA. The D gene is left open where the match is weak. Not every row has a clone size; where given, it reads once, few, many or a size class.

CDR3 length: 14
J gene: TRBJ2-7
D gene: .
V gene: TRBV7-2
clone size: .
CDR3 protein: CASSRGDRLSEQYF
CDR3 DNA: TGTGCCAGCAGCCGTGGGGACCGCCTAAGCGAGCAGTACTTC

CDR3 length: 12
J gene: TRBJ2-7
D gene: .
V gene: TRBV2
clone size: once
CDR3 protein: CASTGQTYEQYF
CDR3 DNA: TGTGCCAGCACTGGCCAAACCTACGAGCAGTACTTC

CDR3 length: 14
J gene: TRBJ1-3
D gene: .
V gene: TRBV11-2
clone size: .
CDR3 protein: CASSLVGSGNTIYF
CDR3 DNA: TGTGCCAGCAGCTTGGTCGGGTCTGGAAACACCATATATTTT

CDR3 length: 15
J gene: TRBJ1-2
D gene: TRBD1
V gene: TRBV2
clone size: .
CDR3 protein: CASLGQVGEDYGYTF
CDR3 DNA: TGTGCCAGCCTCGGACAGGTGGGGGAAGACTATGGCTACACCTTC

CDR3 length: 14
J gene: TRBJ2-1
D gene: TRBD1
V gene: TRBV29-1
clone size: .
CDR3 protein: CSGRDRYSYNEQFF
CDR3 DNA: TGCAGCGGCCGGGACAGGTACTCCTACAATGAGCAGTTCTTC

CDR3 length: 14
J gene: TRBJ1-1
D gene: .
V gene: TRBV6-5
clone size: .
CDR3 protein: CASSTRDGSLAAFF
CDR3 DNA: TGTGCCAGTTCCACCCGGGACGGCTCCCTGGCGGCTTTCTTT

CDR3 length: 15
J gene: TRBJ1-2
D gene: TRBD1
V gene: TRBV10-3
clone size: .
CDR3 protein: CAISESVTGGYGYTF
CDR3 DNA: TGTGCCATCAGTGAGTCTGTTACAGGGGGCTATGGCTACACCTTC

CDR3 length: 14
J gene: TRBJ1-3
D gene: TRBD1
V gene: TRBV19
clone size: .
CDR3 protein: CASRQGIPGNTIYF
CDR3 DNA: TGTGCCAGTAGACAGGGGATCCCTGGAAACACCATATATTTT

CDR3 length: 12
J gene: TRBJ1-1
D gene: .
V gene: TRBV15
clone size: .
CDR3 protein: CATSPLNTEAFF
CDR3 DNA: TGTGCCACCAGCCCATTGAACACTGAAGCTTTCTTT

CDR3 length: 16
J gene: TRBJ2-2
D gene: TRBD1
V gene: TRBV9
clone size: .
CDR3 protein: CASSSRTGVNTGELFF
CDR3 DNA: TGTGCCAGCAGCTCCCGGACAGGGGTGAACACCGGGGAGCTGTTTTTT

CDR3 length: 16
J gene: TRBJ2-3
D gene: .
V gene: TRBV7-9
clone size: few
CDR3 protein: CASSLTWQSSTDTQYF
CDR3 DNA: TGTGCCAGCAGCTTAACCTGGCAGTCTAGCACAGATACGCAGTATTTT

CDR3 length: 13
J gene: TRBJ1-1
D gene: .
V gene: TRBV12-3/TRBV12-4
clone size: .
CDR3 protein: CASSFWVGDEAFF
CDR3 DNA: TGTGCCAGCAGTTTTTGGGTGGGGGATGAAGCTTTCTTT

CDR3 length: 13
J gene: TRBJ1-4
D gene: .
V gene: TRBV27
clone size: .
CDR3 protein: CASSLQGGAKLFF
CDR3 DNA: TGTGCCAGCAGTTTACAAGGGGGAGCAAAACTGTTTTTT

CDR3 length: 17
J gene: TRBJ1-5
D gene: .
V gene: TRBV4-1
clone size: once
CDR3 protein: CASSQGLTVYSNQPQHF
CDR3 DNA: TGCGCCAGCAGCCAAGGTTTGACAGTTTATAGCAATCAGCCCCAGCATTTT

CDR3 length: 14
J gene: TRBJ1-2
D gene: .
V gene: TRBV3-1/TRBV3-2
clone size: .
CDR3 protein: CASSPSGGYDGYTF
CDR3 DNA: TGTGCCAGCAGCCCCTCGGGCGGTTACGACGGCTACACCTTC

CDR3 length: 11
J gene: TRBJ1-2
D gene: .
V gene: TRBV2
clone size: once
CDR3 protein: CASRTIYGYTF
CDR3 DNA: TGTGCCAGCAGAACTATCTATGGCTACACCTTC

CDR3 length: 13
J gene: TRBJ1-1
D gene: .
V gene: TRBV6-5
clone size: few
CDR3 protein: CASRVQGHTEAFF
CDR3 DNA: TGTGCCAGCAGAGTACAGGGTCATACTGAAGCTTTCTTT

CDR3 length: 13
J gene: TRBJ2-1
D gene: .
V gene: TRBV27
clone size: .
CDR3 protein: CASSLSNHNEQFF
CDR3 DNA: TGTGCCAGCAGTTTATCGAACCACAATGAGCAGTTCTTC

CDR3 length: 16
J gene: TRBJ2-3
D gene: .
V gene: TRBV11-3
clone size: .
CDR3 protein: CASSLLAQASADTQYF
CDR3 DNA: TGTGCCAGCAGCTTACTGGCCCAAGCGTCAGCAGATACGCAGTATTTT

CDR3 length: 13
J gene: TRBJ1-5
D gene: .
V gene: TRBV24-1
clone size: .
CDR3 protein: CATSLNSNQPQHF
CDR3 DNA: TGTGCCACCAGCCTAAATAGCAATCAGCCCCAGCATTTT

CDR3 length: 14
J gene: TRBJ1-2
D gene: .
V gene: TRBV27
clone size: .
CDR3 protein: CASSLTPGLKGYTF
CDR3 DNA: TGTGCCAGCAGTTTAACCCCCGGGCTGAAAGGCTACACCTTC

CDR3 length: 14
J gene: TRBJ1-5
D gene: TRBD1
V gene: TRBV7-2
clone size: .
CDR3 protein: CASSLGQTFQPQHF
CDR3 DNA: TGTGCCAGCAGCTTGGGACAGACGTTCCAGCCCCAGCATTTT

CDR3 length: 14
J gene: TRBJ2-3
D gene: TRBD1
V gene: TRBV6-5
clone size: .
CDR3 protein: CASGAGGVSDTQYF
CDR3 DNA: TGTGCCAGCGGGGCAGGGGGAGTATCAGATACGCAGTATTTT

CDR3 length: 16
J gene: TRBJ2-7
D gene: .
V gene: TRBV11-3
clone size: .
CDR3 protein: CASSLGRGGISYEQYF
CDR3 DNA: TGTGCCAGCAGCCTTGGGCGTGGCGGTATCTCCTACGAGCAGTACTTC

CDR3 length: 12
J gene: TRBJ2-1
D gene: .
V gene: TRBV3-1/TRBV3-2
clone size: .
CDR3 protein: CASSQVASEQFF
CDR3 DNA: TGTGCCAGCAGCCAAGTCGCATCCGAGCAGTTCTTC

CDR3 length: 17
J gene: TRBJ1-3
D gene: .
V gene: TRBV11-3
clone size: once
CDR3 protein: CASSIGLGTDTGNTIYF
CDR3 DNA: TGTGCCAGCAGCATTGGGCTCGGTACGGACACTGGAAACACCATATATTTT

CDR3 length: 13
J gene: TRBJ1-5
D gene: .
V gene: TRBV30
clone size: .
CDR3 protein: CAWSALGNQPQHF
CDR3 DNA: TGTGCCTGGAGTGCGCTGGGCAATCAGCCCCAGCATTTT

CDR3 length: 16
J gene: TRBJ2-7
D gene: TRBD2
V gene: TRBV4-2
clone size: .
CDR3 protein: CASSQETPAGAPEQYF
CDR3 DNA: TGTGCCAGCAGCCAAGAAACTCCAGCGGGAGCGCCCGAGCAGTACTTC

CDR3 length: 15
J gene: TRBJ1-5
D gene: .
V gene: TRBV28
clone size: .
CDR3 protein: CASRRGGGPDQPQHF
CDR3 DNA: TGTGCCAGCCGCCGCGGGGGGGGGCCGGATCAGCCCCAGCATTTT

CDR3 length: 14
J gene: TRBJ2-7
D gene: TRBD1
V gene: TRBV6-5
clone size: .
CDR3 protein: CATQLGQGPYEQYF
CDR3 DNA: TGTGCCACCCAGCTGGGACAGGGCCCCTACGAGCAGTACTTC

CDR3 length: 13
J gene: TRBJ2-7
D gene: TRBD2
V gene: TRBV30
clone size: .
CDR3 protein: CAWSVVGEGEQYF
CDR3 DNA: TGTGCCTGGAGTGTAGTGGGGGAGGGCGAGCAGTACTTC

CDR3 length: 15
J gene: TRBJ2-3
D gene: TRBD2
V gene: TRBV7-7
clone size: .
CDR3 protein: CASSLGGTTKDTQYF
CDR3 DNA: TGTGCTAGCAGCTTGGGCGGGACTACCAAAGATACGCAGTATTTT

CDR3 length: 16
J gene: TRBJ2-1
D gene: .
V gene: TRBV3-1/TRBV3-2
clone size: .
CDR3 protein: CASSQDPTSSYNEQFF
CDR3 DNA: TGTGCCAGCAGCCAAGATCCCACCAGCTCCTACAATGAGCAGTTCTTC

CDR3 length: 16
J gene: TRBJ2-3
D gene: TRBD1
V gene: TRBV29-1
clone size: .
CDR3 protein: CSVEDTGTGYTDTQYF
CDR3 DNA: TGCAGCGTTGAAGACACCGGGACAGGGTACACAGATACGCAGTATTTT

CDR3 length: 11
J gene: TRBJ2-5
D gene: .
V gene: TRBV5-6
clone size: .
CDR3 protein: CASSFLGTQYF
CDR3 DNA: TGTGCCAGCAGCTTTTTAGGGACCCAGTACTTC

CDR3 length: 15
J gene: TRBJ2-3
D gene: .
V gene: TRBV29-1
clone size: .
CDR3 protein: CSVGGQGGTRDTQYF
CDR3 DNA: TGCAGCGTTGGAGGCCAAGGGGGAACTCGGGATACGCAGTATTTT

CDR3 length: 14
J gene: TRBJ1-2
D gene: TRBD1
V gene: TRBV9
clone size: .
CDR3 protein: CASSAKQGPDGYTF
CDR3 DNA: TGTGCCAGCAGCGCCAAACAGGGGCCGGATGGCTACACCTTC

CDR3 length: 14
J gene: TRBJ2-7
D gene: .
V gene: TRBV19
clone size: .
CDR3 protein: CASSIRGTSYEQYF
CDR3 DNA: TGTGCCAGTAGTATTAGGGGCACCTCCTACGAGCAGTACTTC

CDR3 length: 15
J gene: TRBJ1-5
D gene: .
V gene: TRBV28
clone size: .
CDR3 protein: CASSFQGEPRQPQHF
CDR3 DNA: TGTGCCAGCAGTTTCCAAGGGGAACCGCGTCAGCCCCAGCATTTT

CDR3 length: 12
J gene: TRBJ1-6
D gene: .
V gene: TRBV5-5
clone size: .
CDR3 protein: CASSFSDSPLHF
CDR3 DNA: TGTGCCAGCAGCTTTAGTGATTCACCCCTCCACTTT

CDR3 length: 17
J gene: TRBJ2-2
D gene: TRBD2
V gene: TRBV11-3
clone size: .
CDR3 protein: CASSFRAGGPETGELFF
CDR3 DNA: TGTGCCAGCAGCTTTCGAGCGGGAGGGCCGGAGACCGGGGAGCTGTTTTTT

CDR3 length: 16
J gene: TRBJ2-1
D gene: TRBD2
V gene: TRBV28
clone size: .
CDR3 protein: CASRTPILAGGNEQFF
CDR3 DNA: TGTGCCAGCAGGACCCCGATCCTAGCGGGGGGCAATGAGCAGTTCTTC

CDR3 length: 15
J gene: TRBJ1-6
D gene: .
V gene: TRBV11-3
clone size: .
CDR3 protein: CASSLDQGWNSPLHF
CDR3 DNA: TGTGCCAGCAGCTTAGATCAGGGCTGGAATTCACCCCTCCACTTT

CDR3 length: 14
J gene: TRBJ2-7
D gene: TRBD1
V gene: TRBV19
clone size: .
CDR3 protein: CASSHGTGAYEQYF
CDR3 DNA: TGTGCCAGTAGCCACGGGACAGGGGCCTACGAGCAGTACTTC

CDR3 length: 13
J gene: TRBJ2-3
D gene: TRBD2
V gene: TRBV10-1
clone size: .
CDR3 protein: CASGTSGTDTQYF
CDR3 DNA: TGCGCCTCCGGGACTAGCGGCACAGATACGCAGTATTTT

CDR3 length: 14
J gene: TRBJ1-1
D gene: .
V gene: TRBV18
clone size: .
CDR3 protein: CASSPIQENTEAFF
CDR3 DNA: TGTGCCAGCTCACCAATTCAGGAGAACACTGAAGCTTTCTTT

CDR3 length: 16
J gene: TRBJ2-2
D gene: .
V gene: TRBV25-1
clone size: .
CDR3 protein: CASSEWRARNTGELFF
CDR3 DNA: TGTGCCAGCAGTGAATGGCGGGCGAGGAACACCGGGGAGCTGTTTTTT

CDR3 length: 13
J gene: TRBJ2-1
D gene: .
V gene: TRBV24-1
clone size: .
CDR3 protein: CATGGRFRNEQFF
CDR3 DNA: TGTGCCACCGGAGGGAGGTTCCGCAATGAGCAGTTCTTC

CDR3 length: 15
J gene: TRBJ1-4
D gene: .
V gene: TRBV9
clone size: .
CDR3 protein: CASSVGTVPNEKLFF
CDR3 DNA: TGTGCCAGCAGCGTAGGGACAGTCCCTAATGAAAAACTGTTTTTT

CDR3 length: 20
J gene: TRBJ2-7
D gene: .
V gene: TRBV21-1
clone size: few
CDR3 protein: CASSNLVGAVVPGHRYEQYF
CDR3 DNA: TGTGCCAGCAGCAACCTCGTCGGCGCAGTAGTGCCGGGACATCGATACGAGCAGTACTTC

CDR3 length: 17
J gene: TRBJ1-1
D gene: .
V gene: TRBV24-1
clone size: once
CDR3 protein: CATSDVLQGLNDTEAFF
CDR3 DNA: TGTGCCACCAGTGATGTCCTACAGGGTTTAAACGACACTGAAGCTTTCTTT

CDR3 length: 13
J gene: TRBJ2-5
D gene: .
V gene: TRBV20-1
clone size: .
CDR3 protein: CSASDFLWETQYF
CDR3 DNA: TGCAGTGCTAGTGACTTTCTGTGGGAGACCCAGTACTTC